This T cell receptor beta chain originates from a study of blood T cell repertoires in COVID-19. Germline loops: CDR1 SNHLY, CDR2 FYNNEI. The germline V and J ends were trimmed by 0 bases and 1 base, with 6 bases remaining between them. There are 14 residues in the CDR3. The protocol was immunoSEQ multiplex PCR, while the TCRdb copy is restricted to in-frame clones and leaves out a portion. The sample yields some 23,000 clones, around 80% seen once. This TCR derives from an elderly woman with acute or convalescent COVID-19. The sequenced sample consisted of peripheral blood. V and J are TRBV2 and TRBJ1-1; D gene ambiguous. The CDR3 nucleotides are TGTGCCAGCAGTGAAGCGGGCAGGAACACTGAAGCTTTCTTT. This encodes CASSEAGRNTEAFF.